A single sample is the source of the 21 T cell receptor beta chains below, sequenced in a study of blood T cells in healthy people across ages. A second about 7 to 11 cycle PCR used barcoded and J-beta primers. From the 5' RACE reads, TCRdb called clonotypes with MiXCR, one entry per CDR3 protein. This table has some 930,000 distinct CDR3 sequences, about 27% appearing once. The same data also contributed to another study, on T cells of mothers and their children.

The sample consisted of blood. The receptor set was obtained from a woman aged 35 to 49 in good health.

In this sample, this clonotype turned up once. This chain joins TRBV4-1 and TRBJ1-2, with D hard to call. The CDR3 length is 15 residues. Germline assignment: CDR1 MGHRA and CDR2 YSYEKL. Trimming stripped 0 bases from V and 8 bases from J, with 16 bases between. The CDR3 DNA sequence: TGCGCCAGCAGCCAAGATCCTCGACTGCGCGGGGGCTACACCTTC. It yields the protein CASSQDPRLRGGYTF.

This clonotype was observed a handful of times. The chain joins TRBV5-1 to TRBJ2-3; 7 bases are shared with TRBD2. Germline CDR1 and CDR2: SGHRS and YFSETQ. The V segment lost 0 bases and the J segment 1 base; nucleotides outside the gene matches: 5. This CDR3 spans 16 amino acids. The CDR3 region has the DNA TGCGCCAGCAGCTTGGAGGCGGGGGTGCGCACAGATACGCAGTATTTT. It specifies CASSLEAGVRTDTQYF.

As regards this clonotype: Being one base from a much bigger clone, this may be a read error. The chain recombines TRBV4-1 with TRBJ2-4; 7 bases fit TRBD2. Per the germline V gene, CDR1 is MGHRA and CDR2 is YSYEKL. V was clipped by 2 bases and J by 15 bases; unmatched bases: 10. The CDR3 sequence is 13 residues long. The CDR3 DNA reads as TGCGCCAGCAGCCAAAAGGGAGGGAGCGAGCTGTACTTC. It translates to CASSQKGGSELYF.

This clonotype was picked up many times. V and J are TRBV15 and TRBJ2-7; D uncertain. Trimming took off 0 bases at V and 0 bases at J, with 6 bases between the two ends. This CDR3 is 14 amino acids long. Germline V gene sequence: CDR1 LNHNV, CDR2 YYDKDF (reference sequence). The CDR3 nucleotides read TGTGCCACCAGCAGAGATCCCACCTCCTACGAGCAGTACTTC. Encoded protein: CATSRDPTSYEQYF.

This clonotype was found a few times. The J gene is TRBJ2-7, the V gene TRBV7-2; no reliable D call. Germline CDR1 SGHTA, CDR2 FQGNSA. V lost 1 base to trimming and J lost 3 bases, with 19 bases between them. This CDR3 is 17 amino acids long. The CDR3 protein is CASSLVVVDGRFYEQYF. In DNA form, the CDR3 reads TGTGCCAGCAGCTTAGTTGTTGTGGACGGCCGTTTCTACGAGCAGTACTTC.

This clonotype was observed a handful of times. The chain joins TRBV7-6 to TRBJ1-5; D possibly corresponds to TRBD1 (6 bases). Between the trimmed V and J ends, which lost 1 base and 6 bases, there was a span of 16 bases. The CDR3 consists of 16 residues. Germline CDR1 and CDR2: SGHVS and FNYEAQ. The CDR3: CASSLGTTGSGQPQHF. Written as DNA, the CDR3 is TGTGCCAGCAGCTTAGGGACTACAGGGTCGGGTCAGCCCCAGCATTTT.

This clonotype was seen many times. V is TRBV12-3 or TRBV12-4 and J is TRBJ2-1, with 8 positions matching TRBD2. CDR3 length: 15 amino acids. J gave up 8 bases and V 3 bases, and 9 bases lay outside the gene matches. In DNA, the CDR3 is TGTGCCAGCAGTTTTTGGATAGCGGGGTTGGATGAGCAGTTCTTC. This gives the protein CASSFWIAGLDEQFF.

Of note for this clonotype: This may be a read error, as it is one base from a much larger clone. The chain has TRBV10-3 and TRBJ2-3; TRBD2 aligns across 13 bases. CDR1 is ENHRY, CDR2 SYGVKD, per germline. The CDR3 runs 16 residues. With 4 bases clipped from V and 3 bases from J, the junction kept 4 bases outside the gene matches. The DNA for the CDR3 is TGTGCCATCAGTGGGGAGGGACTAGCGGGGACAGATACGCAGTATTTT. This gives the protein CAISGEGLAGTDTQYF.

This clonotype was detected once. The chain joins TRBV7-9 to TRBJ1-1; the match to TRBD1 covers 7 bases. The CDR3 spans 16 residues. V shed 5 bases and J 1 base; nucleotides not matched to a gene: 10. The germline V gene encodes CDR1 SEHNR and CDR2 FQNEAQ (reference sequence). This CDR3 is CASSPGHGTANTEAFF. DNA for the CDR3: TGTGCCAGCAGCCCCGGACACGGGACAGCGAACACTGAAGCTTTCTTT.

This clonotype appeared a few times. The chain uses TRBV13 and TRBJ2-1; 12 nucleotides align to TRBD2. V shed 5 bases, J shed 0 bases, and the junction held 11 bases outside the gene matches. From germline, CDR1 is PRHDT and CDR2 FYEKMQ (reference sequence). The length of the CDR3 is 19 residues. The CDR3 protein is CASSLEGLAGGSSYNEQFF. Here the CDR3 DNA reads TGTGCCAGCAGCCTAGAGGGACTAGCGGGTGGAAGCTCCTACAATGAGCAGTTCTTC.

This clonotype was recorded at least ten times. The J gene is TRBJ2-7, the V gene TRBV6-6, with 9 nucleotides matching TRBD1. V lost 5 bases and J lost 3; bases outside the gene matches: 5. CDR1 and CDR2 (germline): MNHNY, SVGAGI (reference sequence). The CDR3 contains 14 residues. The CDR3 DNA follows: TGTGCCAGCAGTGGTCGGACAGGGGACTACGAGCAGTACTTC. This encodes CASSGRTGDYEQYF.

This clonotype has ten or more counts. V is TRBV2 and J is TRBJ2-7; maybe TRBD1 (5 bases). Germline V gives CDR1 SNHLY, CDR2 FYNNEI. The CDR3 has 14 residues. Trimming took off 6 bases at V and 0 bases at J, with 12 bases between the two ends. Here the CDR3 reads CASRTTGPSYEQYF. The CDR3 coding sequence is TGTGCCAGCAGGACAACAGGTCCCTCCTACGAGCAGTACTTC.

The CDR3, as DNA: TGTGCCAGCACCTCGTTCTCCCGGGACAGAACATACGAGCAGTACTTC. It yields the protein CASTSFSRDRTYEQYF. V gene TRBV6-5 combines with J gene TRBJ2-7; 7 bases line up with TRBD1. Unmatched junction bases numbered 16, after V lost 7 bases and J lost 4 bases. Germline-derived CDR1 and CDR2 are MNHEY and SVGAGI. The length of the CDR3 is 16 residues.

This clonotype was picked up many times. This sequence joins TRBV20-1 and TRBJ2-1; TRBD2 matches 16 bases. The length of the CDR3 is 16 residues. J gave up 4 bases and V 3 bases, and 3 bases lay outside the gene matches. Germline-derived CDR1 and CDR2 are DFQATT and SNEGSKA (reference sequence). The CDR3 DNA reads TGCAGTGCTAGTGGGGGACTAGCGGGGGGGTACAATGAGCAGTTCTTC. This encodes CSASGGLAGGYNEQFF.

This clonotype was recorded at least ten times. This chain links TRBV24-1 with TRBJ2-1, with D possibly matching TRBD2 (6 bases). The germline CDR1 and CDR2 sequences are KGHDR and SFDVKD. The length of the CDR3 is 16 residues. Deletions cut 4 bases from V and 5 bases from J, with 17 bases between. The CDR3 sequence is CATSDSGGQSDNEQFF. The CDR3 DNA sequence: TGTGCCACCAGTGACTCCGGGGGTCAGAGCGACAATGAGCAGTTCTTC.

This clonotype showed up many times. V usage is TRBV7-3 and J usage is TRBJ2-6; 7 bases are a match to TRBD1. The length of the CDR3 is 17 residues. Germline V gene lookup returns CDR1 SGHTA and CDR2 FQGTGA. After removal of 5 bases from V and 2 bases from J, the junction contained 9 bases not matched to a gene. The CDR3 spells CASSPKLGGAGANVLTF. The CDR3 DNA follows: TGTGCCAGCAGCCCCAAACTAGGGGGCGCTGGGGCCAACGTCCTGACTTTC.

The V and J genes are TRBV3-1 and TRBJ2-1; 8 bases match TRBD2. Germline CDR1 and CDR2: LGHDT and YNNKEL (reference sequence). This CDR3 has 12 amino acids. V shed 1 base, J shed 13 bases, and the junction held 3 bases outside the gene matches. The CDR3 here is CASSQVREVQFF. The CDR3 coding sequence is TGTGCCAGCAGCCAAGTGCGGGAGGTCCAGTTCTTC.

The rearrangement links TRBV7-9 to TRBJ1-2; no definite D call. V was trimmed by 5 bases and J by 5 bases, leaving 15 bases between them. The CDR3 is made up of 14 amino acids. Germline V CDR1 and CDR2: SEHNR, FQNEAQ (reference sequence). This CDR3 is CASSAPLLGYGYTF. In DNA, the CDR3 is TGTGCCAGCAGCGCCCCTCTTCTGGGGTATGGCTACACCTTC.

This clonotype was recorded many times. The chain is built from TRBV7-2 and TRBJ2-5; D is ambiguous. Trimming cost V 3 bases and J 2 bases, with 13 bases left between them. The CDR3 is 15 amino acids. Per the germline V gene, CDR1 is SGHTA and CDR2 is FQGNSA. CDR3 nucleotides: TGTGCCAGCAGCTTTCGGTCTGGAAGTCAAGAGACCCAGTACTTC. Its translation is CASSFRSGSQETQYF.

As concerns this clonotype: This may stem from a read error, because a much larger clone lies one nucleotide away. The chain joins TRBV5-4 to TRBJ1-2; 10 bases match TRBD1. The trim removed 0 bases at V and 9 bases at J, leaving 5 bases unmatched. The CDR3 has 14 residues. Germline CDR1 and CDR2: SGHNT and YYREEE (reference sequence). The CDR3 nucleotides read TGTGCCAGCAGCTTGGAGACAGGGGGCGGGAGCTACACCTTC. This translates into CASSLETGGGSYTF.

V is TRBV7-2 and J is TRBJ2-4; 8 bases align to TRBD2. The CDR3 runs to 14 residues. V shed 5 bases and J 6 bases; nucleotides not matched to a gene: 6. CDR1 SGHTA and CDR2 FQGNSA come from the germline V gene. The CDR3 loop is CASSLPGGGNIQYF. The CDR3 DNA sequence: TGTGCCAGCAGCCTGCCGGGAGGGGGAAACATTCAGTACTTC. Filled out from reference TRBV7-2 and TRBJ2-4, the complete variable domain reads GAGVSQSPSNKVTEKGKDVELRCDPISGHTALYWYRQSLGQGLEFLIYFQGNSAPDKSGLPSDRFSAERTGGSVSTLTIQRTQQEDSAVYLCASSLPGGGNIQYFGAGTRLSVL.